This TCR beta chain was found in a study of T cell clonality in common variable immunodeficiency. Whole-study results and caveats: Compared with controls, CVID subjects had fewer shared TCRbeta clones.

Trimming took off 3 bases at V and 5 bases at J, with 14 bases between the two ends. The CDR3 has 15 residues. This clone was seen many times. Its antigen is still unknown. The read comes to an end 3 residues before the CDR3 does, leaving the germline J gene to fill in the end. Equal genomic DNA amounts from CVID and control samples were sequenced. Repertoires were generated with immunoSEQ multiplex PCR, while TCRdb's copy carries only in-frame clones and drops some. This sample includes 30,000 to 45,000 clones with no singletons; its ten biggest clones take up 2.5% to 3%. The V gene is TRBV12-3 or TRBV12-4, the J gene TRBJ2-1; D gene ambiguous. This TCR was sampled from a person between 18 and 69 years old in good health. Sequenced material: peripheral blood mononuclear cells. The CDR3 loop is CASSFGQRKDNEQFF. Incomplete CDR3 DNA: TGTGCCAGCAGTTTTGGCCAGAGAAAGGACAATGAG.